Each of the 11 T cell receptor beta chains below was sequenced from the same sample in a study of sequential checkpoint blockade in melanoma. Sequenced by immunoSEQ multiplex PCR; TCRdb stores in-frame clones only, minus some. The data hold over 8,000 clones, with more than 60% observed a single time. Treatment described: randomized to nivolumab then ipilimumab (arm A) or the reverse (arm B). The sequenced sample was CD8+ T cells sorted from blood (inferred from file names), obtained from a patient given nivolumab and ipilimumab in sequence. The receptors originated from a human donor with melanoma.

The CDR3 DNA follows: TGTGCCAGCAGCACGGGGGGAGGCAATCAGCCCCAGCATTTT. It specifies CASSTGGGNQPQHF. V gene TRBV5-6 combines with J gene TRBJ1-5, with D perhaps TRBD1 (5 bases). The ends were cut back, 4 bases at V and 2 bases at J, with 10 bases in the middle. The CDR3 runs 14 residues. Germline V gene lookup returns CDR1 SGHDT and CDR2 YYEEEE.

This chain uses TRBV11-2 with TRBJ2-7; 7 bases match TRBD1. Germline CDR1 is SGHAT and CDR2 is FQNNGV. This CDR3 comprises 14 residues. Losses at the gene ends were 5 bases for V and 2 bases for J; bases not matched to a gene: 6. CDR3 sequence: CASSEPGQTYEQYF. The CDR3, as DNA: TGTGCCAGCAGCGAACCGGGACAGACCTACGAGCAGTACTTC.

The chain links TRBV19 to TRBJ2-7; D is possibly TRBD2 (5 bases). The CDR3 is made up of 14 amino acids. Germline lookup yields CDR1 LNHDA and CDR2 SQIVND (reference sequence). V lost 2 bases to trimming and J lost 0 bases, with 8 bases between them. This CDR3 is CASSISGDSYEQYF. The CDR3 coding sequence is TGTGCCAGTAGTATATCCGGGGACTCCTACGAGCAGTACTTC. Looking up the rest from reference TRBV19 and TRBJ2-7 gives the full variable domain: DGGITQSPKYLFRKEGQNVTLSCEQNLNHDAMYWYRQDPGQGLRLIYYSQIVNDFQKGDIAEGYSVSREKKESFPLTVTSAQKNPTAFYLCASSISGDSYEQYFGPGTRLTVT.

The V and J genes are TRBV9 and TRBJ2-1; 8 bases are a match to TRBD1. Trimming took 4 bases from V and 1 from J; bases not matched to a gene: 7. Germline CDR1 reads SGDLS; CDR2 reads YYNGEE. The CDR3 runs to 16 residues. Here the CDR3 reads CASSPPTGVSYNEQFF. The CDR3 coding sequence is TGTGCCAGCAGCCCCCCGACAGGGGTTTCCTACAATGAGCAGTTCTTC.

This clone is judged medium-sized. The V gene is TRBV7-9, the J gene TRBJ1-1; D perhaps matches TRBD1 (6 bases). In germline, CDR1 is SEHNR, CDR2 FQNEAQ (reference sequence). This CDR3 comprises 12 residues. V dropped 1 base and J dropped 11 bases, with 11 bases sitting between them. The CDR3 spells CASSLGSGDAFF. The CDR3, as DNA: TGTGCCAGCAGCTTAGGGTCAGGGGACGCTTTCTTT.

This clone was seen a single time. The V and J genes are TRBV4-3 and TRBJ2-5, with 10 bases that match TRBD1. Germline CDR1 is LGHNA and CDR2 is YSLEER. V shed 4 bases and J 3 bases; nucleotides not matched to a gene: 5. The CDR3 runs to 15 residues. The CDR3 sequence: CASSPRGTGEETQYF. The CDR3 bases are TGCGCCAGCAGCCCCCGCGGGACAGGGGAAGAGACCCAGTACTTC.

V is TRBV4-1 and J is TRBJ2-7; 10 positions match TRBD1. After removal of 0 bases from V and 5 bases from J, the junction contained 4 bases not matched to a gene. The CDR3 length is 15 residues. Germline V gene sequence: CDR1 MGHRA, CDR2 YSYEKL. CDR3 protein: CASSQDGTGDHEQYF. For the CDR3, the DNA is TGCGCCAGCAGCCAAGATGGGACAGGGGACCACGAGCAGTACTTC.

CDR3 sequence reads: CASSLMVVNTEAFF. The CDR3 DNA sequence: TGTGCCAGCAGCTTAATGGTAGTGAACACTGAAGCTTTCTTT. V gene TRBV7-9 combines with J gene TRBJ1-1, with D uncertain. V shed 2 bases and J shed 0 bases, with 7 bases lying between them. The germline V gene encodes CDR1 SEHNR and CDR2 FQNEAQ (reference sequence). The CDR3 is 14 amino acids.

This chain links TRBV6-5 with TRBJ1-1; 7 bases are a match to TRBD1. V trimming: 7 bases; J trimming: 1 base; junction bases outside the gene matches: 6. CDR3 size: 14 residues. The germline V gene has CDR1 MNHEY and CDR2 SVGAGI. CDR3 in DNA: TGTGCCAGCAAGGCGACAGGGACGAACACTGAAGCTTTCTTT. Translation gives CASKATGTNTEAFF.

V gene TRBV7-9 combines with J gene TRBJ2-4; 8 bases map to TRBD1. V was clipped by 6 bases and J by 8 bases; unmatched bases: 6. CDR3 length: 13 amino acids. Germline V gene data show CDR1 as SEHNR and CDR2 as FQNEAQ (reference sequence). CDR3 bases: TGTGCCAGCAGGGCCGGACAGGGATACATTCAGTACTTC. Amino acid sequence: CASRAGQGYIQYF.

This rearrangement joins TRBV2 to TRBJ2-1, with TRBD2 matching 8 bases. The CDR3 runs to 15 residues. Losses at the gene ends were 3 bases for V and 4 bases for J; bases not matched to a gene: 5. The V gene's germline CDR1 is SNHLY and CDR2 FYNNEI. This CDR3 reads CASSDRTSPYNEQFF. For the CDR3, the DNA is TGTGCCAGCAGTGATAGGACTAGCCCTTACAATGAGCAGTTCTTC. The full variable domain, in which reference TRBV2 and TRBJ2-1 provide the parts outside the CDR3, is EPEVTQTPSHQVTQMGQEVILRCVPISNHLYFYWYRQILGQKVEFLVSFYNNEISEKSEIFDDQFSVERPDGSNFTLKIRSTKLEDSAMYFCASSDRTSPYNEQFFGPGTRLTVL.